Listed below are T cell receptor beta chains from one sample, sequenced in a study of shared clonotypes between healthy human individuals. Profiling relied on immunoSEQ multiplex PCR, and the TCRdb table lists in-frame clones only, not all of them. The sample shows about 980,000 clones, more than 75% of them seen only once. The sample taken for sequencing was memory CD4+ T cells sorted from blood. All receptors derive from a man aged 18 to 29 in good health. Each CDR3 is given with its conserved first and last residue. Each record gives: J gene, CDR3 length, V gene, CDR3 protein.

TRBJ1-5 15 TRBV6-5 CASSATGGGNQPQHF
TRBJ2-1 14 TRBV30 CAWSGTNSYNEQFF
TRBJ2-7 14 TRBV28 CASSLWTSGYEQYF
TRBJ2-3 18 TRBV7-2 CASRLLRAAAYSTDTQYF
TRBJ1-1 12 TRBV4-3 CASSQVGSEAFF
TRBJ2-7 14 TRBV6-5 CASRSYRGDYEQYF
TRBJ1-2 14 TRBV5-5 CASSLEGQVYGYTF
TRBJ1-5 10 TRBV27 CASSLQPQHF
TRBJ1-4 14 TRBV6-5 CASSLTGGYEKLFF
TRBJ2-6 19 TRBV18 CASSATSGQGASGANVLTF
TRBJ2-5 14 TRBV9 CASSVNGRGETQYF
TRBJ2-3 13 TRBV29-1 CSIGGVPTDTQYF
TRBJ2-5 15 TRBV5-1 CASSPTGTGYGTQYF
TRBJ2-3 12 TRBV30 CAWSSRADTQYF
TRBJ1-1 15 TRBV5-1 CASSPTSRSDTEAFF
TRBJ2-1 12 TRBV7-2 CASSLALNEQFF
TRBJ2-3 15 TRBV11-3 CASSLDGSSTDTQYF
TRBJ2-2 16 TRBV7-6 CASSLADWPGYGELFF
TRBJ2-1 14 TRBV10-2 CASRAQGVQGEQFF
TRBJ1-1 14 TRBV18 CASSPRDRVTEAFF
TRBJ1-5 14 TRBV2 CASRRSNSNQPQHF
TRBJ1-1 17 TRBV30 CAWSVRRSQFGDTEAFF
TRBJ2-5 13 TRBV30 CAWTGTGGETQYF
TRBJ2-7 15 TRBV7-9 CASSDLRDRSYEQYF
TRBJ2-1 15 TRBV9 CASSVALLGGDEQFF
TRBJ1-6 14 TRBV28 CASSRTNNNSPLHF
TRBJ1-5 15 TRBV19 CASSATEVSNQPQHF
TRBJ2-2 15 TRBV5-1 CASSLVQGSPGELFF
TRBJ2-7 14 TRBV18 CASSPARVTYEQYF
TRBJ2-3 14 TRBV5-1 CASFKDRVADTQYF
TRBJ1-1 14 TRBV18 CASSPGGGYTEAFF
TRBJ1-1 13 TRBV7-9 CASSLGGDTEAFF
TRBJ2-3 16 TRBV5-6 CASSVRQGETTDTQYF
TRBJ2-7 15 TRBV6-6 CASRPQGAVIYEQYF
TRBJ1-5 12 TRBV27 CASSFPNQPQHF
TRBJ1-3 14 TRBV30 CAWRDFDSGNTIYF
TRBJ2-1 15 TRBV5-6 CASRRAGATYNEQFF
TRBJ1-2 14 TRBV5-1 CASSLQGGLYGYTF
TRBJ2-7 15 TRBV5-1 CASSLTMTGAYEQYF
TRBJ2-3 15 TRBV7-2 CASSWGQGATDTQYF
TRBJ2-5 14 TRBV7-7 CASSSQGARETQYF
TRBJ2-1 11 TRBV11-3 CASSLRNEQFF
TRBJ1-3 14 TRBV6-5 CASSPSTGGHTIYF
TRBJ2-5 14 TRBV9 CASSVSGVFETQYF
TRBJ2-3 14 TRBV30 CAWGIAGAMDTQYF
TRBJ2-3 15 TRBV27 CASPPMEAGADTQYF
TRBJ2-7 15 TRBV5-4 CASSFLTSGSYEQYF